A single sample gave rise to the 14 T cell receptor beta chains below, sequenced in a study of cytomegalovirus exposure and HLA in healthy donors. PCR used 60 Vbeta primers and 13 Jbeta primers. Profiled with immunoSEQ multiplex PCR; TCRdb holds only in-frame clones, not every one. This table holds approximately 200,000 clones, roughly 85% found once. What was sequenced was PBMCs. The receptors originated from a woman in her forties or fifties in good health and CMV-seronegative.

This clone was counted once. This sequence joins TRBV5-1 and TRBJ2-3, with D possibly TRBD2 on 6 matching bases. Per the germline V gene, CDR1 is SGHRS and CDR2 is YFSETQ. Deletions cut 5 bases from V and 2 bases from J, with 15 bases between. This CDR3 spans 15 amino acids. Here the CDR3 reads CASSRASVYTDTQYF. The CDR3 bases are TGCGCCAGCAGTAGGGCTAGCGTATACACAGATACGCAGTATTTT. Drawing the rest from reference TRBV5-1 and TRBJ2-3, the complete variable domain is KAGVTQTPRYLIKTRGQQVTLSCSPISGHRSVSWYQQTPGQGLQFLFEYFSETQRNKGNFPGRFSGRQFSNSRSEMNVSTLELGDSALYLCASSRASVYTDTQYFGPGTRLTVL.

This clone was seen once. V usage is TRBV2 and J usage is TRBJ2-1; TRBD2 is a possible D gene (6 bases). The CDR3 sequence is 15 residues long. V was shortened by 4 bases and J by 4 bases, with 14 bases between the two germline ends. Per the germline V gene, CDR1 is SNHLY and CDR2 is FYNNEI. CDR3 in DNA: TGTGCCAGCAGTGCTTTGCGGGGTCCATACAATGAGCAGTTCTTC. Its protein product is CASSALRGPYNEQFF.

This chain uses TRBV10-3 with TRBJ1-1; D call uncertain. The CDR3 loop spans 11 amino acids. V shed 6 bases and J shed 8 bases, with 10 bases lying between them. Germline V gene sequence: CDR1 ENHRY, CDR2 SYGVKD. The CDR3 protein is CAISLDKEAFF. The CDR3 DNA sequence: TGTGCCATCAGCTTAGACAAGGAAGCTTTCTTT.

This chain uses TRBV28 with TRBJ2-7; 9 nucleotides line up with TRBD2. CDR1 and CDR2 (germline): MDHEN, SYDVKM. The CDR3 has 15 amino acids. V lost 6 bases and J lost 2; bases outside the gene matches: 8. The CDR3 sequence is CASSPRLAGTYEQYF. CDR3 DNA sequence: TGTGCCAGCAGCCCCCGGCTAGCGGGAACCTACGAGCAGTACTTC.

Here the CDR3 reads CASSGGQGLIYEQYF. The DNA for the CDR3 is TGTGCCAGCAGTGGAGGACAGGGACTCATCTACGAGCAGTACTTC. The V gene is TRBV6-6, the J gene TRBJ2-7; 8 bases fit TRBD1. V lost 5 bases to trimming and J lost 3 bases; unmatched junction nucleotides: 9. This CDR3 region has 15 residues. Germline V gives CDR1 MNHNY, CDR2 SVGAGI (reference sequence).

This rearrangement joins TRBV7-9 to TRBJ2-7; 10 nucleotides line up with TRBD1. After removal of 3 bases from V and 6 bases from J, the junction contained 5 bases not matched to a gene. The CDR3 runs to 14 residues. CDR1 and CDR2 from the germline V gene are SEHNR and FQNEAQ (reference sequence). The CDR3 coding sequence is TGTGCCAGCAGCTTGGGACAGGGGTATGTCGAGCAGTACTTC. This encodes CASSLGQGYVEQYF.

This clone was seen a single time. The chain uses TRBV10-3 and TRBJ2-7, with 7 positions matching TRBD2. The germline V gene encodes CDR1 ENHRY and CDR2 SYGVKD. Losses at the gene ends were 10 bases for V and 2 bases for J; bases not matched to a gene: 8. The CDR3 is 13 residues long. The CDR3 nucleotides read TGTGCCAGCCAGCCGGGACTAACCTACGAGCAGTACTTC. Protein: CASQPGLTYEQYF.

The chain couples TRBV28 to TRBJ2-5, with 9 bases matching TRBD2. The CDR3 contains 15 residues. The germline CDR1 and CDR2 sequences are MDHEN and SYDVKM. V shed 4 bases and J 5 bases; nucleotides not matched to a gene: 8. The CDR3 loop reads CASSSRGRALETQYF. DNA for the CDR3: TGTGCCAGCAGTTCCCGCGGGAGGGCCTTGGAGACCCAGTACTTC. Full variable domain (remainder filled in from reference TRBV28 and TRBJ2-5): DVKVTQSSRYLVKRTGEKVFLECVQDMDHENMFWYRQDPGLGLRLIYFSYDVKMKEKGDIPEGYSVSREKKERFSLILESASTNQTSMYLCASSSRGRALETQYFGPGTRLLVL.

The chain couples TRBV28 to TRBJ2-7, with 9 nucleotides matching TRBD2. Germline CDR1 MDHEN, CDR2 SYDVKM. J was trimmed by 5 bases and V by 6 bases; bases with no gene match: 8. The CDR3 is made up of 14 amino acids. The CDR3: CASSPLAGEDEQYF. DNA of the CDR3: TGTGCCAGCAGCCCATTAGCGGGAGAGGACGAGCAGTACTTC. Full variable domain (rest looked up from reference TRBV28 and TRBJ2-7): DVKVTQSSRYLVKRTGEKVFLECVQDMDHENMFWYRQDPGLGLRLIYFSYDVKMKEKGDIPEGYSVSREKKERFSLILESASTNQTSMYLCASSPLAGEDEQYFGPGTRLTVT.

V usage is TRBV6-5 and J usage is TRBJ1-1; D unresolved. Trimming left V 7 bases short and J 2 bases short, with 5 bases between. The V gene's germline CDR1 is MNHEY and CDR2 SVGAGI. The CDR3 is made up of 11 amino acids. Written as DNA, the CDR3 is TGTGCCAGCACCAGAAACACTGAAGCTTTCTTT. It yields the protein CASTRNTEAFF.

The chain employs TRBV7-9 and TRBJ2-3; 13 bases map to TRBD2. This CDR3 region has 17 residues. Trimming removed 5 bases from V and 4 bases from J; junction bases left unmatched: 9. The germline gives CDR1 SEHNR, CDR2 FQNEAQ (reference sequence). The CDR3 nucleotides read TGTGCCAGCAGCCCCTGGACTAGCGGGAGAGATCCAGATACGCAGTATTTT. Translated: CASSPWTSGRDPDTQYF.

This clone was detected once. The J gene is TRBJ2-7, the V gene TRBV5-1; a possible D gene is TRBD1 (5 bases). Germline V gene data show CDR1 as SGHRS and CDR2 as YFSETQ. The CDR3 is 13 amino acids. Trimming left V 0 bases short and J 3 bases short, with 7 bases between. CDR3 nucleotides: TGCGCCAGCAGCTTGGAAGGGGTCTACGAGCAGTACTTC. It specifies CASSLEGVYEQYF.

The CDR3 region is CASSEFSGDSYEQYF. The CDR3 DNA reads TGTGCCAGCAGTGAATTTAGCGGGGACTCCTACGAGCAGTACTTC. V usage is TRBV25-1 and J usage is TRBJ2-7, with 8 bases identical to TRBD2. V dropped 1 base and J dropped 0; count of bases not matched to a gene: 2. Germline V lookup: CDR1 MGHDK, CDR2 SYGVNS. The CDR3 has 15 residues.

CDR3 coding DNA: TGTGCCAGCAGCCAAGACCTGGGGCGCAATCAGCCCCAGCATTTT. This gives the protein CASSQDLGRNQPQHF. The chain carries TRBV2 and TRBJ1-5, with D possibly TRBD1 on 5 matching bases. The CDR3 loop spans 15 amino acids. V gave up 6 bases and J gave up 2 bases, with 14 bases separating them. From germline, CDR1 is SNHLY and CDR2 FYNNEI. Based on the CDR3 plus reference TRBV2 and TRBJ1-5, the full variable domain is EPEVTQTPSHQVTQMGQEVILRCVPISNHLYFYWYRQILGQKVEFLVSFYNNEISEKSEIFDDQFSVERPDGSNFTLKIRSTKLEDSAMYFCASSQDLGRNQPQHFGDGTRLSIL.